Each of the 26 T cell receptor beta chains below was sequenced from the same sample in a study of blood T cell repertoires in COVID-19. Profiled with immunoSEQ multiplex PCR; TCRdb holds only in-frame clones, not every one. The table lists under 150,000 clones, around 84% of them singletons. The material sequenced was PBMCs or T cells enriched from blood (not recorded which). The receptors shown here come from a woman in her 50s who had been exposed to COVID-19.

This chain uses TRBV6-2 or TRBV6-3 with TRBJ1-1, with D possibly TRBD1 on 6 matching bases. The V gene's germline CDR1 is MNHEY and CDR2 SVGEGT. V was shortened by 0 bases and J by 3 bases, with 23 bases between the two germline ends. The CDR3 length is 19 residues. The CDR3 sequence is CASSYSGGAGGLGDTEAFF. The CDR3 DNA is TGTGCCAGCAGTTACTCGGGGGGGGCCGGAGGTCTGGGAGACACTGAAGCTTTCTTT.

The chain is built from TRBV29-1 and TRBJ2-1; 10 positions agree with TRBD2. Germline V gene data show CDR1 as SQVTM and CDR2 as ANQGSEA. J lost 9 bases, V lost 7 bases, and 6 bases had no gene match. There are 12 residues in the CDR3. CDR3 loop: CSEKSGRGEQFF. The CDR3 region has the DNA TGCAGCGAGAAGAGCGGGAGGGGTGAGCAGTTCTTC.

This clone was seen only once. CDR3 in amino acids: CACHGTANYEQYF. The CDR3 DNA follows: TGTGCCTGCCACGGGACAGCCAACTACGAGCAGTACTTC. The chain uses TRBV30 and TRBJ2-7; 7 bases map to TRBD1. The CDR3 runs to 13 residues. Trimming removed 6 bases from V and 3 bases from J; junction bases left unmatched: 8. Germline CDR1 and CDR2: GTSNPN and SVGIG (reference sequence).

This chain connects TRBV15 to TRBJ1-2; D possibly corresponds to TRBD1 (6 bases). V was pared by 11 bases and J by 0 bases, with 13 bases between. CDR1 is LNHNV, CDR2 YYDKDF, per germline (reference sequence). The CDR3 contains 13 residues. Here the CDR3 DNA reads TGTGCCGTAACAGGGATTACTAACTATGGCTACACCTTC. The encoded protein is CAVTGITNYGYTF.

This chain links TRBV3-1 (or the pseudogene TRBV3-2) with TRBJ1-1; perhaps TRBD1 as D (5 bases). Per the germline V gene, CDR1 is LGHDT and CDR2 is YNNKEL (reference sequence). The CDR3 has 16 amino acids. The V end was cut by 4 bases, the J end by 1 base, with 16 bases between. In DNA, the CDR3 is TGTGCCAGCAGCCCCACTGGGGGGATCAGGAACACTGAAGCTTTCTTT. It translates to CASSPTGGIRNTEAFF.

The gene calls are TRBV19 and TRBJ2-7; a weak D match, TRBD2 (5 bases). V gave up 3 bases and J gave up 3 bases, with 12 bases separating them. From germline, CDR1 is LNHDA and CDR2 SQIVND (reference sequence). This CDR3 has 14 amino acids. CDR3 in amino acids: CASSISLAGYEQYF. CDR3 sequence (DNA): TGTGCCAGTAGTATTAGCCTAGCCGGCTACGAGCAGTACTTC.

This rearrangement joins TRBV9 to TRBJ2-1; 8 bases match TRBD2. Germline lookup yields CDR1 SGDLS and CDR2 YYNGEE. The CDR3 has 16 residues. The junction had 8 bases not matched to a gene; V was cut back by 0 bases and J by 6 bases. Here the CDR3 DNA reads TGTGCCAGCAGCGTAGGGAGCGGGAGTGGGGGCAATGAGCAGTTCTTC. Residues: CASSVGSGSGGNEQFF.

The rearrangement joins TRBV4-3 to TRBJ1-1; D not resolved. Looked up from germline, CDR1 is LGHNA and CDR2 is YSLEER. Trimming stripped 2 bases from V and 1 base from J, with 8 bases between. This CDR3 has 14 amino acids. CDR3 nucleotide sequence: TGCGCCAGCAGCCAACACGGAGAGAACACTGAAGCTTTCTTT. Translated, it gives CASSQHGENTEAFF.

The chain recombines TRBV7-6 with TRBJ2-5; D might be TRBD2 (7 bases). Trimming removed 5 bases at V and 7 bases at J, with 20 bases between. The CDR3 is made up of 15 amino acids. Germline V gene data show CDR1 as SGHVS and CDR2 as FNYEAQ. The CDR3 here is CASSRSSGAGATQYF. For the CDR3, the DNA is TGTGCCAGCAGCCGTTCATCGGGGGCGGGGGCGACCCAGTACTTC. The complete variable domain, with remaining parts taken from reference TRBV7-6 and TRBJ2-5, reads GAGVSQSPRYKVTKRGQDVALRCDPISGHVSLYWYRQALGQGPEFLTYFNYEAQQDKSGLPNDRFSAERPEGSISTLTIQRTEQRDSAMYRCASSRSSGAGATQYFGPGTRLLVL.

The V call is TRBV7-2, the J call TRBJ2-7; TRBD2 matches 7 bases. V dropped 4 bases and J dropped 5; count of bases not matched to a gene: 5. CDR3 length: 13 residues. Germline loops: CDR1 SGHTA, CDR2 FQGNSA. The DNA for the CDR3 is TGTGCCAGCAGCTCACGGACTAGTCACGAGCAGTACTTC. Translation: CASSSRTSHEQYF.

The chain couples TRBV27 to TRBJ1-1, with 7 bases that match TRBD1. CDR3 length: 15 residues. V dropped 1 base and J dropped 0; count of bases not matched to a gene: 2. Germline V gene data show CDR1 as MNHEY and CDR2 as SMNVEV (reference sequence). The CDR3 here is CASSLFGQVNTEAFF. The CDR3 coding sequence is TGTGCCAGCAGTTTATTCGGACAGGTGAACACTGAAGCTTTCTTT.

CDR3 sequence (DNA): TGTGCCAGCAGTGAGACAGGGGGGAGCACTGAAGCTTTCTTT. It specifies CASSETGGSTEAFF. The genes are TRBV2 and TRBJ1-1; 9 positions agree with TRBD1. Germline V lookup: CDR1 SNHLY, CDR2 FYNNEI. Germline trimming cut 3 bases from V and 4 bases from J; bases unmatched to any gene: 3. The CDR3 extends over 14 amino acids.

The chain employs TRBV9 and TRBJ2-2; 9 bases are a match to TRBD2. Germline CDR1 reads SGDLS; CDR2 reads YYNGEE. V shed 4 bases and J 4 bases; nucleotides not matched to a gene: 8. The CDR3 spans 16 residues. This CDR3 reads CASSLERGASTGELFF. The DNA of the CDR3 is TGTGCCAGCAGCCTCGAGCGGGGGGCAAGCACCGGGGAGCTGTTTTTT.

The V call is TRBV4-3, the J call TRBJ2-1; 8 bases are shared with TRBD2. Germline assignment: CDR1 LGHNA and CDR2 YSLEER. Trimming removed 0 bases from V and 6 bases from J; junction bases left unmatched: 10. The CDR3 consists of 17 residues. The CDR3: CASSQEWYGGAGNEQFF. In nucleotides, the CDR3 is TGCGCCAGCAGCCAAGAATGGTACGGGGGGGCCGGCAATGAGCAGTTCTTC.

The chain joins TRBV2 to TRBJ2-1; 10 bases are a match to TRBD2. The CDR3 is made up of 17 amino acids. Germline V gene sequence: CDR1 SNHLY, CDR2 FYNNEI. J gave up 0 bases and V 6 bases, and 8 bases lay outside the gene matches. CDR3 sequence (DNA): TGTGCCAGCAGGGGGCCTAGCGGGAGTCGCTCCTACAATGAGCAGTTCTTC. Protein product: CASRGPSGSRSYNEQFF.

This clone was found many times. This sequence joins TRBV5-8 and TRBJ2-2, with D perhaps TRBD1 (6 bases). Germline loops: CDR1 SGHTS, CDR2 YDEGEE. V dropped 4 bases and J dropped 1 base, with 20 bases sitting between them. This CDR3 has 18 amino acids. CDR3 loop: CASSLIRDTSLNTGELFF. The CDR3 DNA reads as TGTGCCAGCAGCCTTATCCGGGACACCTCTTTGAACACCGGGGAGCTGTTTTTT.

This clone has just one count. This chain connects TRBV11-2 to TRBJ1-2, with 7 bases lining up with TRBD1. The CDR3 consists of 13 residues. Germline trimming cut 4 bases from V and 2 bases from J; bases unmatched to any gene: 1. The germline V gene has CDR1 SGHAT and CDR2 FQNNGV. CDR3 sequence: CASSSTGNYGYTF. In DNA form, the CDR3 reads TGTGCCAGCAGCTCGACAGGGAACTATGGCTACACCTTC.

This chain uses TRBV4-1 with TRBJ2-5; TRBD1 matches at 10 bases. The germline CDR1 and CDR2 sequences are MGHRA and YSYEKL. Trimming cost V 3 bases and J 7 bases; bases outside gene matches: 5. The CDR3 has 14 residues. The CDR3 sequence is CASSQTGGYGTQYF. CDR3 nucleotides: TGCGCCAGCAGCCAGACAGGGGGCTACGGGACCCAGTACTTC.

CDR3 in DNA: TGTGCCACCCGGAGCTATGGCTACACCTTC. Its translation is CATRSYGYTF. The chain uses TRBV19 and TRBJ1-2; no definite D call. The CDR3 runs to 10 residues. Germline assignment: CDR1 LNHDA and CDR2 SQIVND (reference sequence). V was cut by 10 bases and J by 4 bases, with 7 bases left in between.

The J gene is TRBJ1-6, the V gene TRBV27; D is unresolved. CDR1 and CDR2 from the germline V gene are MNHEY and SMNVEV (reference sequence). The germline V and J ends were trimmed by 1 base and 8 bases, with 6 bases remaining between them. The CDR3 loop spans 13 amino acids. The chain's CDR3 is CASSLYRDSPLHF. CDR3 nucleotide sequence: TGTGCCAGCAGTTTATATCGGGATTCACCCCTCCACTTT.

V usage is TRBV7-2 and J usage is TRBJ2-4; D is perhaps TRBD2 (6 bases). Germline V gene sequence: CDR1 SGHTA, CDR2 FQGNSA. Trimming removed 2 bases at V and 5 bases at J, with 13 bases between. The CDR3 is 15 amino acids. DNA for the CDR3: TGTGCCAGCAGCTTATTCGGAGGGCAGCAAAACATTCAGTACTTC. Protein product: CASSLFGGQQNIQYF.

V and J are TRBV7-8 and TRBJ2-3; TRBD2 might be the D (6 bases). V was trimmed by 5 bases and J by 2 bases, leaving 11 bases between them. The CDR3 covers 14 residues. CDR1 SGHVS and CDR2 FQNEAQ come from the germline V gene. CDR3 sequence reads: CASSLGGNTDTQYF. The CDR3 nucleotides are TGTGCCAGCAGCCTCGGGGGAAACACAGATACGCAGTATTTT.

The V and J genes are TRBV13 and TRBJ1-5, with a weak D call TRBD1 (6 bases). Germline lookup yields CDR1 PRHDT and CDR2 FYEKMQ (reference sequence). V was trimmed by 6 bases and J by 4 bases, leaving 13 bases between them. This CDR3 region has 14 residues. The CDR3 loop reads CASRIRGYNQPQHF. The CDR3 DNA sequence: TGTGCCAGCAGGATCAGGGGCTATAATCAGCCCCAGCATTTT.

The chain employs TRBV4-2 and TRBJ2-3, with 8 bases identical to TRBD2. J gave up 5 bases and V 7 bases, and 8 bases lay outside the gene matches. The CDR3 covers 14 residues. From germline, CDR1 is LGHNA and CDR2 YNFKEQ. This CDR3 is CASKPGGGGDTQYF. In DNA, the CDR3 is TGTGCCAGCAAGCCGGGGGGGGGAGGAGATACGCAGTATTTT.

J is TRBJ2-7 and V is TRBV6-2 or TRBV6-3; 8 bases match TRBD2. Germline CDR1 is MNHEY and CDR2 is SVGEGT. The CDR3 loop spans 18 amino acids. The J segment lost 3 bases and the V segment lost 0 bases, leaving 13 bases of the junction unmatched. The CDR3 region is CASSYSPRNGRGGYEQYF. The CDR3 bases are TGTGCCAGCAGTTACTCTCCTCGAAACGGGAGGGGTGGCTACGAGCAGTACTTC.

The J gene is TRBJ1-4, the V gene TRBV19; perhaps TRBD1 as D (5 bases). The V and J ends lost 4 bases and 5 bases respectively, with 14 bases between them. Germline V gene lookup returns CDR1 LNHDA and CDR2 SQIVND (reference sequence). The length of the CDR3 is 15 residues. The CDR3, as DNA: TGTGCCAGTAGTACCCTACAGGAATTAAATGAAAAACTGTTTTTT. As protein: CASSTLQELNEKLFF.